A single TCR beta chain is shown here with its context. Its target antigen remains unknown. Per-nucleotide qualities are absent, and no much larger clonotype sits a single base away. This specimen comes from a study of blood T cell repertoires in COVID-19 (dated by TCRdb to 2020 to 2022). About the full investigation: Samples from collaborators originated in the United States, Italy and Spain and spanned both the acute and convalescent phases of COVID-19. Where available, HLA class I and class II types were taken from metadata supplied by the sample provider and were not determined by assay-based typing. The material from the prospective study consisted of cDNA or gDNA derived from T cells, B-cell-depleted T cells, or PBMCs. Subjects who had been exposed to COVID-19, were actively infected with it, or had recovered from it provided the deeply sampled blood TCRbeta repertoires that made up the dataset. Samples were obtained from the ongoing ImmuneRACE study (first 160 participants) and from approximately 1,200 subjects provided by 6 global collaborators. Nearly every sample came with metadata listing a de-identified subject ID, COVID-19 status, age in years and sex. The repertoires were made available in a free public database intended to serve as a resource for research on the immune response to SARS-CoV-2.

TCRbeta CDR3 regions were amplified from genomic DNA by means of the immunoSEQ Assay, a bias-controlled multiplex PCR. As for the original processing: The number of nucleated cells in each sample was estimated from the amplification of reference gene primers within the assay. To quantify the absolute abundance of each unique TCRbeta CDR3 rearrangement, sequence reads were collapsed and filtered. For each sample, productive Simpson clonality was calculated as the square root of Simpson's diversity index across productive rearrangements. TCRdb obtained this table from immuneACCESS and retained in-frame rearrangements with V and J assigned. These tables miss some clones; where compared with another copy, unresolved V genes account for less than half of the shortfall, and the remainder is unexplained. V and J calls and clone size come straight from that table; D and trimming were deduced from the DNA. The sample has some 200,000 clones on record, roughly 79% of them singletons. 8.5% to 10% of the sample goes to the ten largest clones.

V is cut by 8 bases and J by 0 bases, and the space between the germline ends is 14 bases. From the germline V gene, CDR1 is MDHEN and CDR2 is SYDVKM. The CDR3 goes from the cysteine to the phenylalanine over 15 residues. The only DNA kept is the CDR3, 45 bases in frame from the first base. In the prospective study, participants were 18 to 89 years old, resided in fewer than 25 geographic areas of the United States, and were enrolled through a virtual design. Cohort assignment in the prospective study relied on participant-reported clinical history from a screening survey and a study questionnaire. Each participant in the prospective study had whole blood, serum and a nasopharyngeal or oropharyngeal swab collected by mobile phlebotomists. Over a roughly 2-month period, participants in the prospective study had the option of providing additional blood draws and questionnaires. Before DNA extraction, blood samples from the prospective study were shipped at room temperature or frozen.

Paper-wide results and their limitations: How much clinical and demographic metadata was included differed by source and by participant, and the metadata was provided uncurated.

The chain is assembled from TRBV28 and TRBJ1-3; the D segment could be TRBD1, given 5 matching bases. The TCR sequence derives from a woman between 45 and 60 years old with acute COVID-19. The sample was PBMCs or T cells enriched from blood (not recorded which). The DNA sequence is TGTGCCAGCCGAAGACAGACCCACTCTGGAAACACCATATATTTT. Its protein is CASRRQTHSGNTIYF.